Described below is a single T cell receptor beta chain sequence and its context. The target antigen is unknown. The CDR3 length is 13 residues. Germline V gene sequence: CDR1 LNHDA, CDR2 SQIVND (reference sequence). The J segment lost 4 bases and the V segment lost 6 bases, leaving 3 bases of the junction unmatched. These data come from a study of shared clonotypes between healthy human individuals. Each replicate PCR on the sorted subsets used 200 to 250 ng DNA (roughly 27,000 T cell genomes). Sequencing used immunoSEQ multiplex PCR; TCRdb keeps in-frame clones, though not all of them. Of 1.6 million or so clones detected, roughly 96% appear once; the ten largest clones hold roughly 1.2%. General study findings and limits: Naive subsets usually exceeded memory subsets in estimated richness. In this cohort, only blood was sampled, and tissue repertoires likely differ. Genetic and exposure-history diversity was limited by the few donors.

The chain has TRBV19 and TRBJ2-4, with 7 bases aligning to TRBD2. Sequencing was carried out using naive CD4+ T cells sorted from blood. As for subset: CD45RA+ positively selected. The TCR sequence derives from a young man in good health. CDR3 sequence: CASSGGRKNIQYF. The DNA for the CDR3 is TGTGCCAGTAGCGGGGGGAGAAAAAACATTCAGTACTTC.